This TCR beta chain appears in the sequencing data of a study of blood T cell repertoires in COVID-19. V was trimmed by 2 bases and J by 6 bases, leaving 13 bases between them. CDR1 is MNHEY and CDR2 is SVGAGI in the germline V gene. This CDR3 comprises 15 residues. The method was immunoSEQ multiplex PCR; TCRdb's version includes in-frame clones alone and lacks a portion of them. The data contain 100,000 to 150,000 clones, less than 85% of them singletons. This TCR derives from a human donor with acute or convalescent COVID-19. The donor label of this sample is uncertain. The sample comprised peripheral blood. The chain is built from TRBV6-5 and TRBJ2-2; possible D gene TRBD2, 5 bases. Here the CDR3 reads CASSYKRDPPGELFF. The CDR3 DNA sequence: TGTGCCAGCAGTTACAAGAGGGATCCCCCCGGGGAGCTGTTTTTT.